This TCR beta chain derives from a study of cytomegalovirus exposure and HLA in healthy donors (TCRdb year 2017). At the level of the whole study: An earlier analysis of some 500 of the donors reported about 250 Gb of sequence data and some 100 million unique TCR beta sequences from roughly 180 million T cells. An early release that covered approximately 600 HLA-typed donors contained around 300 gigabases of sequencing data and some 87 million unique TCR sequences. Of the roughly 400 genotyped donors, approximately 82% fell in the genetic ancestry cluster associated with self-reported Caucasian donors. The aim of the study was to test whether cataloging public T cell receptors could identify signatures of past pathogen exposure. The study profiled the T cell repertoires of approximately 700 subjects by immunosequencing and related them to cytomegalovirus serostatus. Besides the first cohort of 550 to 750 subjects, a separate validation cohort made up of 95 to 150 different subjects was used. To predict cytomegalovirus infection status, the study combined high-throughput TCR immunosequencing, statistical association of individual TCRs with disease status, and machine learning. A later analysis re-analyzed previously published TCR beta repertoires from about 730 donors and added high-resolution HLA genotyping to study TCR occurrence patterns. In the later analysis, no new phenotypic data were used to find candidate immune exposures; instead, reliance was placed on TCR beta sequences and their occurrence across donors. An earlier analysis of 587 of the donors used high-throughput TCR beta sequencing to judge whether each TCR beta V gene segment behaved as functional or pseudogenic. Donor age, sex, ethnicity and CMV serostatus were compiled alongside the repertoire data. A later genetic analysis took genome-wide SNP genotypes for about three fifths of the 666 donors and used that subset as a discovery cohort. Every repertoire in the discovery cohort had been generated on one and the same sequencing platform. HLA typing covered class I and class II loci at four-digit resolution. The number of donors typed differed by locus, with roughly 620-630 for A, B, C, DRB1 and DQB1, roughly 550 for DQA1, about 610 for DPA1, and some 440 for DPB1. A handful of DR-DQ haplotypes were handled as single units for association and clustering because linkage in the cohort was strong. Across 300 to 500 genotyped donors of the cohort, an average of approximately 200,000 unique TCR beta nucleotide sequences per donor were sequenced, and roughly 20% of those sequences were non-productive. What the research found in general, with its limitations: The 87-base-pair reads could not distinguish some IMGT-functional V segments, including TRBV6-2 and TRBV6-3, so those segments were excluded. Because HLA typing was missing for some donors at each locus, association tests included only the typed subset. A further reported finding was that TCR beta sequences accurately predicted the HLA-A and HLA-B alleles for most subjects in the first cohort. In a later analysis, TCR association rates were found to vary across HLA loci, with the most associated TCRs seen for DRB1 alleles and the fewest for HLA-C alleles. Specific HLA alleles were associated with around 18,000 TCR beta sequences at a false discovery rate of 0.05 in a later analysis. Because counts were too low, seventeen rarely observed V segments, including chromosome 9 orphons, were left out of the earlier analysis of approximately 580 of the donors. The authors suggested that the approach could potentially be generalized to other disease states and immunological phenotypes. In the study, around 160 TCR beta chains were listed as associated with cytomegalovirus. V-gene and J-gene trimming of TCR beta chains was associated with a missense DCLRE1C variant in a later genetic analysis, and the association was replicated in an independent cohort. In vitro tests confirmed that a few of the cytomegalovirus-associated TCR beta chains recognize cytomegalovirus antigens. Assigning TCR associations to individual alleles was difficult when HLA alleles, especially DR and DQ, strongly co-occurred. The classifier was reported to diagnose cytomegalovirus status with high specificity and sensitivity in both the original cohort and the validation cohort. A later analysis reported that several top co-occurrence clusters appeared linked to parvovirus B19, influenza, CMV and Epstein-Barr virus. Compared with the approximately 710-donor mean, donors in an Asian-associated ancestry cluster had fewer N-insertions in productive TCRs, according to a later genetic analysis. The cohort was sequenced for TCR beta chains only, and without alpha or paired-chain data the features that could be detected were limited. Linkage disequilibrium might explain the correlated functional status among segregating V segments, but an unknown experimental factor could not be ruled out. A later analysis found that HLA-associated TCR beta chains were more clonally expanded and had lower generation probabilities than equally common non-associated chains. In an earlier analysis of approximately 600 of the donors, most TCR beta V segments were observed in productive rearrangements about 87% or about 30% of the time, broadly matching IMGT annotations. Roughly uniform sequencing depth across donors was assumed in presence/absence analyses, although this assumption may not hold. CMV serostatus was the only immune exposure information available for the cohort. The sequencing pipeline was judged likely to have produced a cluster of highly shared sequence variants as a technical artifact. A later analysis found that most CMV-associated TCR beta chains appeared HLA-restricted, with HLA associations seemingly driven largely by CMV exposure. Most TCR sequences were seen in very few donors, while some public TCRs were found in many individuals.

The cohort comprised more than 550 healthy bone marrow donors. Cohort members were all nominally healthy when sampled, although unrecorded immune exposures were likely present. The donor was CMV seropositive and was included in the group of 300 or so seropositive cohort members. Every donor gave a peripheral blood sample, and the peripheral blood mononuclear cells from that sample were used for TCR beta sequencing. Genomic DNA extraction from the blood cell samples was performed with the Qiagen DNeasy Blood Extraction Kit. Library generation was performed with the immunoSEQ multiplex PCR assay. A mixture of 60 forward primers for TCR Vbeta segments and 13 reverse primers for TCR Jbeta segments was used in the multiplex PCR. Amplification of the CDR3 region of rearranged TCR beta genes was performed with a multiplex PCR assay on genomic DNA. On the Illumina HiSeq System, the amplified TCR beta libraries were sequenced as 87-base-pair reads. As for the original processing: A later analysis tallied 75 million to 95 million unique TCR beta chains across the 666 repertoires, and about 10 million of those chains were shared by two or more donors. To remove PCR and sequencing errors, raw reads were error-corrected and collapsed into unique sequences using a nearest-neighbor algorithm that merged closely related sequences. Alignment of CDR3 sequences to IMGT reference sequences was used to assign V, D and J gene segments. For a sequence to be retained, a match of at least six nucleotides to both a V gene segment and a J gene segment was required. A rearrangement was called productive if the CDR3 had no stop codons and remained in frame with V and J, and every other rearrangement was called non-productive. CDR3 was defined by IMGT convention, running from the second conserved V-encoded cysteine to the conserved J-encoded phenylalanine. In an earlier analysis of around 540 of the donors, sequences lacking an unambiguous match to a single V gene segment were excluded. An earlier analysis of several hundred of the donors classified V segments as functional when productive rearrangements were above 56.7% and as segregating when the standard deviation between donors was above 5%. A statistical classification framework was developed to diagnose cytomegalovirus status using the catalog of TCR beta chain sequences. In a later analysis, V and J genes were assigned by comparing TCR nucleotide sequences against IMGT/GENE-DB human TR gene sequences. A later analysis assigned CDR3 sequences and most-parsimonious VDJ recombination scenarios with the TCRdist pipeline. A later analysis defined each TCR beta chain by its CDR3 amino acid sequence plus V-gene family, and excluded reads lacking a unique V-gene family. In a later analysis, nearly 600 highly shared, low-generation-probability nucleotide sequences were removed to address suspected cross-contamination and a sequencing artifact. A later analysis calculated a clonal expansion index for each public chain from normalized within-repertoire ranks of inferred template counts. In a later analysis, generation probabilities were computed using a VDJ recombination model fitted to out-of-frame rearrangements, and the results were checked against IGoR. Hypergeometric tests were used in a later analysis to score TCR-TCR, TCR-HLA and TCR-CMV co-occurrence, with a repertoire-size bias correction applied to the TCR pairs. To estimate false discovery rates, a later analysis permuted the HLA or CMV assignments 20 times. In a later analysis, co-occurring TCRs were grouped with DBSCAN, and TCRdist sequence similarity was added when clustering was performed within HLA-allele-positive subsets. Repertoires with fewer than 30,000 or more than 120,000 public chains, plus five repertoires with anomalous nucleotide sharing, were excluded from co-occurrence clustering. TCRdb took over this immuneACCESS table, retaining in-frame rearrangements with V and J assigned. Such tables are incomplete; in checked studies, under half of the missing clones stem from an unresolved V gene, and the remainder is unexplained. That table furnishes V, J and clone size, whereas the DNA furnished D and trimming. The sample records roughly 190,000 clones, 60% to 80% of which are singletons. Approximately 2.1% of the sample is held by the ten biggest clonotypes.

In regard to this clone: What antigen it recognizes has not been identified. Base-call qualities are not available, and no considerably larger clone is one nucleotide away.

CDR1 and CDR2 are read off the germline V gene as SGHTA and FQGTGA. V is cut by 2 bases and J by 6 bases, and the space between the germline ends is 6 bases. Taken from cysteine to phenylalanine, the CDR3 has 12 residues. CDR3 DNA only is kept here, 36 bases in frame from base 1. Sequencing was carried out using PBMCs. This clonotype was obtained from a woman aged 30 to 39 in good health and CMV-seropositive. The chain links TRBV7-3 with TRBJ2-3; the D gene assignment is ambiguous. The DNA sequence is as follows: TGTGCCAGCAGCTTATTCGGGGATACGCAGTATTTT. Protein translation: CASSLFGDTQYF.